This TCR beta chain emerged from a study of OX40 agonist ivuxolimab in advanced cancers. The overall study: With ivuxolimab, an agonistic anti-OX40 (CD134) antibody, patients were treated. Of the patients, three showed partial responses, one with hepatocellular carcinoma and two with cutaneous melanoma. Study-wide results and caveats: With doses of 0.1 to 3.0 mg/kg, CD4+ and CD8+ blood T cells had undergone clonal expansion by week 6.

Trimming cost V 4 bases and J 6 bases; bases outside gene matches: 12. The length of the CDR3 is 16 residues. Germline CDR1 reads SGHRS; CDR2 reads YFSETQ. Worth noting for this clone: Antigen: not known.

Libraries were prepared by immunoSEQ multiplex PCR; TCRdb keeps only in-frame clonotypes and omits some of them. The sample shows tens of thousands of clones, less than 90% of them seen only once. The sequenced sample was CD4+ or CD8+ T cells sorted from blood, obtained in a trial of the OX40 agonist ivuxolimab. The chain carries TRBV5-1 and TRBJ2-1; 8 bases fit TRBD2. The sequence was obtained from an adult with an advanced solid tumor such as melanoma, head and neck, liver or kidney cancer. CDR3 DNA sequence: TGCGCCAGCAGCCCCGCTAGCGGGTTGGCAACCAATGAGCAGTTCTTC. Protein product: CASSPASGLATNEQFF.